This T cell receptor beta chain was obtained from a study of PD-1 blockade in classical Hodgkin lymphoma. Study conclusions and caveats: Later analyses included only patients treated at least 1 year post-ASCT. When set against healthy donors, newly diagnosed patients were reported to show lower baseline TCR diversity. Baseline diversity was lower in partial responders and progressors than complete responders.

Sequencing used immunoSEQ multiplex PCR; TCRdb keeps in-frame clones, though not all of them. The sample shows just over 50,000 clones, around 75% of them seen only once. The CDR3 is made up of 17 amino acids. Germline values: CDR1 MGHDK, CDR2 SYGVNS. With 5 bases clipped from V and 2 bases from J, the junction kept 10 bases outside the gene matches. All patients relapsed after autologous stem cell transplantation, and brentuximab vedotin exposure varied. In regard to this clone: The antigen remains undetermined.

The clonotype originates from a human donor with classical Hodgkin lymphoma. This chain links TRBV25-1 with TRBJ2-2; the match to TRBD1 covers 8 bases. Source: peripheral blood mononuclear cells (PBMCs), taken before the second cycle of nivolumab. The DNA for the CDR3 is TGTGCCAGCAGTCCAAACAGGGGGACAGTAAACACCGGGGAGCTGTTTTTT. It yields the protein CASSPNRGTVNTGELFF.